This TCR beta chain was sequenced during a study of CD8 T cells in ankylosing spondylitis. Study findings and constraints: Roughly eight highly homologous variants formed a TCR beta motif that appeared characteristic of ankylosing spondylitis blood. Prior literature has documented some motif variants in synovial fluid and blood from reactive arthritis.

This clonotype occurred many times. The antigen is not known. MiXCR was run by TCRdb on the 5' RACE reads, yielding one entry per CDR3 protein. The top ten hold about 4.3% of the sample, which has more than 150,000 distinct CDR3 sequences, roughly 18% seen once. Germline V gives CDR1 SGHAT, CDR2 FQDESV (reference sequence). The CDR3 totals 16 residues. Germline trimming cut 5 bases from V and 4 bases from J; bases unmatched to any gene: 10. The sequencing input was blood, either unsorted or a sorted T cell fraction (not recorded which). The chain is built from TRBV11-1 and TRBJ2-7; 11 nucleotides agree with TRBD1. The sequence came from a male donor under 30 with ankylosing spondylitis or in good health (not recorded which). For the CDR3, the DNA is TGTGCCAGCAGCAACTTCGGGACAGGGGGGAGATACGAGCAGTACTTC. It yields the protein CASSNFGTGGRYEQYF.